This TCR beta chain was documented in a study of blood T cell repertoires in COVID-19. Sequenced by immunoSEQ multiplex PCR; TCRdb stores in-frame clones only, minus some. Among some 210,000 clones listed, 92% were seen once. This CDR3 is built from 14 residues. The germline CDR1 and CDR2 sequences are LNHDA and SQIVND (reference sequence). V was clipped by 3 bases and J by 3 bases; unmatched bases: 4. The sequencing input was peripheral blood. The source of this sequence is a man aged 30 to 45 with acute or convalescent COVID-19. The rearrangement joins TRBV19 to TRBJ2-7; 8 bases fit TRBD1. The CDR3 DNA is TGTGCCAGTAGTATGGCAGGGGGCGGCTACGAGCAGTACTTC. Translated, it gives CASSMAGGGYEQYF.